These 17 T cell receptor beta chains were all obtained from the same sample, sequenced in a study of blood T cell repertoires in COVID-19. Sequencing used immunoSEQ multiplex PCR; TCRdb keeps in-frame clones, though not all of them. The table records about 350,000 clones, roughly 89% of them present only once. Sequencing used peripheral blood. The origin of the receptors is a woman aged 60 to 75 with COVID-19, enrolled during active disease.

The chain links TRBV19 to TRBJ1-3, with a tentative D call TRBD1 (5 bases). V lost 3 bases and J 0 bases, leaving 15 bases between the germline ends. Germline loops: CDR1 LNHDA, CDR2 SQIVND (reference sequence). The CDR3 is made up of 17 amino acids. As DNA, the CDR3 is TGTGCCAGTAGTATGATGGGACTTCCGAGCTCTGGAAACACCATATATTTT. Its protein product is CASSMMGLPSSGNTIYF.

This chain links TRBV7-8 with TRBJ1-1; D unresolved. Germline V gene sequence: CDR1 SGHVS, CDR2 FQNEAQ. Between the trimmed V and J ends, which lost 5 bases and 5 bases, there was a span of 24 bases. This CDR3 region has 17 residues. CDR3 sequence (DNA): TGTGCCAGCAGCCACATCCTTATAGCGGGTCGTTGGACTGAAGCTTTCTTT. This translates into CASSHILIAGRWTEAFF.

This CDR3 is CASSLEGTGGSPLHF. Here the CDR3 DNA reads TGTGCCAGCAGCTTAGAGGGGACAGGTGGTTCACCCCTCCACTTT. The chain recombines TRBV7-2 with TRBJ1-6; TRBD1 aligns across 8 bases. V dropped 1 base and J dropped 9; count of bases not matched to a gene: 5. Per the germline V gene, CDR1 is SGHTA and CDR2 is FQGNSA. The CDR3 is made up of 15 amino acids.

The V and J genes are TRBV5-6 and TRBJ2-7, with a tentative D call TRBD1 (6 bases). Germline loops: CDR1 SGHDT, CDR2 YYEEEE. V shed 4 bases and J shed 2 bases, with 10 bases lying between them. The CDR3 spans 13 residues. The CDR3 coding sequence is TGTGCCAGCAGCCCGAGGGGGACCTACGAGCAGTACTTC. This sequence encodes CASSPRGTYEQYF.

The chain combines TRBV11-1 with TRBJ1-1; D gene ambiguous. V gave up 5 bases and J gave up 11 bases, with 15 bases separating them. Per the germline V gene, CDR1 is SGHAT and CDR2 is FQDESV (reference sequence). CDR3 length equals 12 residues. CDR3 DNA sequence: TGTGCCAGCAGCCAGGCGGGAGGTGACGCTTTCTTT. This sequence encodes CASSQAGGDAFF.

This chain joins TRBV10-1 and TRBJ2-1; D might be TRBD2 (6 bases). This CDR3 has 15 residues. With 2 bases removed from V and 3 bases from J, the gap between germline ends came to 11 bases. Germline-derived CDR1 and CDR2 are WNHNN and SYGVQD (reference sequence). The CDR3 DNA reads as TGCGCCAGCAGTGAGACGGGGGAGAACTACAATGAGCAGTTCTTC. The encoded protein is CASSETGENYNEQFF.

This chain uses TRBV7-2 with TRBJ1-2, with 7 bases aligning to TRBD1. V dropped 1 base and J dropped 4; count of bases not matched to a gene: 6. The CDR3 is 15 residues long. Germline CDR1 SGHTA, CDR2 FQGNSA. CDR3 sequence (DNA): TGTGCCAGCAGCTTAGGGGACCGGGACAGCTATGGCTACACCTTC. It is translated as CASSLGDRDSYGYTF.

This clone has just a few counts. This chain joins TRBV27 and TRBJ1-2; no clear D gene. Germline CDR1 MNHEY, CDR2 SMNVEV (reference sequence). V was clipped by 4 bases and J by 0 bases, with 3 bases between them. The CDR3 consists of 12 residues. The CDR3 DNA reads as TGTGCCAGCAGTTCAACTAACTATGGCTACACCTTC. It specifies CASSSTNYGYTF.

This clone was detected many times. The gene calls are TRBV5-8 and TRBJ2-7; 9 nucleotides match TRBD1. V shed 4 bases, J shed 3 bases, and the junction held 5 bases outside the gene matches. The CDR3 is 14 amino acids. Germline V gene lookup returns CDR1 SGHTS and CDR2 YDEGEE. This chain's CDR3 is CASSLDRGFYEQYF. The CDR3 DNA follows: TGTGCCAGCAGCCTGGACAGGGGATTCTACGAGCAGTACTTC.

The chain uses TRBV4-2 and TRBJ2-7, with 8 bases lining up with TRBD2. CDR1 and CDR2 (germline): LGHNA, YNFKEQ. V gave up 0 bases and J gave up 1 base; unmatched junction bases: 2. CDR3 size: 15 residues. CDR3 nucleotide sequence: TGTGCCAGCAGCCAAGATCCGGGGGGGTCCTACGAGCAGTACTTC. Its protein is CASSQDPGGSYEQYF.

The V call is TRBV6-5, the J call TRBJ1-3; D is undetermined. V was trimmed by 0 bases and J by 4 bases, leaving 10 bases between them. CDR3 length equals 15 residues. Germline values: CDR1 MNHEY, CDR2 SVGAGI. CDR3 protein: CASSYSSGSGNTIYF. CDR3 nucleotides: TGTGCCAGCAGTTACTCGAGTGGTTCCGGAAACACCATATATTTT.

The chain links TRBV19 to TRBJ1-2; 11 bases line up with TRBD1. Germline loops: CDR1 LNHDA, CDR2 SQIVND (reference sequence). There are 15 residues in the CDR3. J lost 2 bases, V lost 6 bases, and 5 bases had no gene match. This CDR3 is CASSRTGGANYGYTF. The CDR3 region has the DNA TGTGCCAGTAGCCGGACAGGGGGCGCGAACTATGGCTACACCTTC.

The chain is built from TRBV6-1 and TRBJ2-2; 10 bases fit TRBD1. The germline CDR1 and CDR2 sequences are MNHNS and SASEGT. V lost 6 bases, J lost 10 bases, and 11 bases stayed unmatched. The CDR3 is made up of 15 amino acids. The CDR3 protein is CASRPGQGILSELFF. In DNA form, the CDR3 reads TGTGCCAGCAGACCGGGACAGGGGATCTTGTCGGAGCTGTTTTTT.

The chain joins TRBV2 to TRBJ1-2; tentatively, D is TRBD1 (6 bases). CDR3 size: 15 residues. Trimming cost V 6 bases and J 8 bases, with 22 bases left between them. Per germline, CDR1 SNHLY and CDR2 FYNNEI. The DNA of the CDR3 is TGTGCCAGCAGGCTCGCGGGGGCGACTATAGGAGGCTACACCTTC. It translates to CASRLAGATIGGYTF.

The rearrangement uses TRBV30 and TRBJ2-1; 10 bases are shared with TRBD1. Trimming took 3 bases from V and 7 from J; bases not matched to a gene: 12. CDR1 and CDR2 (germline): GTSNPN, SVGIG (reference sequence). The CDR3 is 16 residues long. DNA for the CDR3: TGTGCCTGGAGCCCAGGTCGGACAGGGGGTAGGAATGAGCAGTTCTTC. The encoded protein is CAWSPGRTGGRNEQFF.

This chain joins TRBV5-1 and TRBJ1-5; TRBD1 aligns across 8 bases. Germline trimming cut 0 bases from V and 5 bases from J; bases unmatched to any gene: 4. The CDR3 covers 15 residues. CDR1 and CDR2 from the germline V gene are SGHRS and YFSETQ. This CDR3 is CASSLGQGRDQPQHF. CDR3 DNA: TGCGCCAGCAGCTTGGGACAGGGGAGAGATCAGCCCCAGCATTTT.

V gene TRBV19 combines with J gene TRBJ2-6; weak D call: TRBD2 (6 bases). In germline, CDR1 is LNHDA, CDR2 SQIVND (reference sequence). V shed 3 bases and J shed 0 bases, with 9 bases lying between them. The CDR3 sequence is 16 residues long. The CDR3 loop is CASSIGGASGANVLTF. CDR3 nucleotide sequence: TGTGCCAGTAGTATTGGAGGGGCCTCTGGGGCCAACGTCCTGACTTTC.